These 5 T cell receptor beta chains were sequenced from one sample in a study of blood T cell repertoires in COVID-19. Libraries were prepared by immunoSEQ multiplex PCR; TCRdb keeps only in-frame clonotypes and omits some of them. Here the sample spans more than 150,000 clones, more than 85% being singletons. Sequencing was carried out using peripheral blood. These receptors all stem from a man aged 18 to 35 with acute or convalescent COVID-19.

The chain is built from TRBV30 and TRBJ1-5; 11 bases match TRBD1. This CDR3 contains 17 residues. Per germline, CDR1 GTSNPN and CDR2 SVGIG (reference sequence). J gave up 1 base and V 1 base, and 6 bases lay outside the gene matches. CDR3 bases: TGTGCCTGGAGTGCCGGGACAGGGGGAGGGAGCAATCAGCCCCAGCATTTT. Its translation is CAWSAGTGGGSNQPQHF.

A few counts support this clone. This chain joins TRBV6-5 and TRBJ1-5; 8 bases fit TRBD1. The CDR3 sequence is 15 residues long. Germline loops: CDR1 MNHEY, CDR2 SVGAGI. The ends lost 0 bases at V and 5 bases at J; junction bases unmatched: 3. CDR3 nucleotide sequence: TGTGCCAGCAGTTACTCGGTGACAGGGGATCAGCCCCAGCATTTT. It translates to CASSYSVTGDQPQHF.

The chain carries TRBV19 and TRBJ1-2; D uncertain. The CDR3 loop spans 17 amino acids. Germline CDR1 and CDR2: LNHDA and SQIVND (reference sequence). Trimming cost V 7 bases and J 3 bases, with 24 bases left between them. In DNA, the CDR3 is TGTGCCAGTAACCTAAGGCGGGTAAGCCGAACCCACTATGGCTACACCTTC. Its translation: CASNLRRVSRTHYGYTF.

The chain recombines TRBV11-2 with TRBJ1-4, with 8 bases identical to TRBD1. CDR3 size: 14 residues. Germline assignment: CDR1 SGHAT and CDR2 FQNNGV. J gave up 8 bases and V 6 bases, and 8 bases lay outside the gene matches. CDR3 DNA: TGTGCCAGCAGATCCGGGACAGGTGGCGAAAAACTGTTTTTT. It codes for CASRSGTGGEKLFF.

The gene calls are TRBV7-2 and TRBJ1-5; D not resolved. Germline V lookup: CDR1 SGHTA, CDR2 FQGNSA. Trimming removed 5 bases at V and 9 bases at J, with 20 bases between. There are 15 residues in the CDR3. CDR3 sequence: CASSPGWANKAPQHF. CDR3 sequence (DNA): TGTGCCAGCAGCCCAGGCTGGGCCAACAAGGCGCCCCAGCATTTT.